This TCR beta chain was documented in a study of early T cells in non-severe SARS-CoV-2 infection. Points on this clonotype: What it recognizes is unknown.

The CDR3 is 13 amino acids. Trimming took 4 bases from V and 1 from J, leaving 7 bases between them. The germline V gene has CDR1 SGHAT and CDR2 FQNNGV. Unique molecular identifiers were added to individual cDNA molecules. TCRdb analysed the 5' RACE reads with MiXCR anew, one entry per CDR3 protein. The table shows about 60,000 distinct CDR3 sequences, with about 15% occurring only once. Study-wide results and caveats: Missing private and CD4 specificities, VDJdb matching favored anti-spike CD8 responses.

This material consisted of whole blood, taken at baseline. The chain combines TRBV11-2 with TRBJ1-1; D ambiguous. The source is an adult who was a healthcare worker with PCR-confirmed SARS-CoV-2 infection or an uninfected control (not recorded which). CDR3 coding DNA: TGTGCCAGCAGCTCTCTTAGGAACACTGAAGCTTTCTTT. This codes for CASSSLRNTEAFF.